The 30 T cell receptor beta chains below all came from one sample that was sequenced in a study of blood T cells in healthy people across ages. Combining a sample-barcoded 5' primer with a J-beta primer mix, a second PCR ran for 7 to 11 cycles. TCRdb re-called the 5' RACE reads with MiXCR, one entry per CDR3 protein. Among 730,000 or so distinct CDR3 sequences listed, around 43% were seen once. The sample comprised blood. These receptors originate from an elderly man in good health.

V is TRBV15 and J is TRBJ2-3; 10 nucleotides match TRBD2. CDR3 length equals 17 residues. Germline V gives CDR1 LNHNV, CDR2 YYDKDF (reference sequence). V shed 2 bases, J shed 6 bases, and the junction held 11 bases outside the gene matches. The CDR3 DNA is TGTGCCACCAGCAGATTTCTGAGCGGGAGGGCGGAGGATACGCAGTATTTT. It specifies CATSRFLSGRAEDTQYF.

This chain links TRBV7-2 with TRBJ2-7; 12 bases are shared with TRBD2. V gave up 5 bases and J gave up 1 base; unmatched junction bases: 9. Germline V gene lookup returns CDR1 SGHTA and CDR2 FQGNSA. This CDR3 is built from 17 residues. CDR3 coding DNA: TGTGCCAGCAGCCCGGTATTGACTAGCGGGAGATCCTACGAGCAGTACTTC. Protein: CASSPVLTSGRSYEQYF.

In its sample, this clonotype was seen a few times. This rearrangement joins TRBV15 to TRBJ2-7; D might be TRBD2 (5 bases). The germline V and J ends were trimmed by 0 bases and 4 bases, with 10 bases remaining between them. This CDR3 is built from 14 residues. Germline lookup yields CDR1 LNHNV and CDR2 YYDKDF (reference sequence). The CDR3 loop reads CATSRDYTGYEQYF. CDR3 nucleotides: TGTGCCACCAGCAGAGATTACACGGGATACGAGCAGTACTTC. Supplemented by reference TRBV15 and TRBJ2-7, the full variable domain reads DAMVIQNPRYQVTQFGKPVTLSCSQTLNHNVMYWYQQKSSQAPKLLFHYYDKDFNNEADTPDNFQSRRPNTSFCFLDIRSPGLGDTAMYLCATSRDYTGYEQYFGPGTRLTVT.

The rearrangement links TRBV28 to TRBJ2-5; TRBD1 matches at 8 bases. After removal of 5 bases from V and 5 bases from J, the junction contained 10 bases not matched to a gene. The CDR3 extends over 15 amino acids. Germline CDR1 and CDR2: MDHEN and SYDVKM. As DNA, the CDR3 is TGTGCCAGCAGTCCTACAGGGGGTTCCCGGGAGACCCAGTACTTC. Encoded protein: CASSPTGGSRETQYF.

In DNA form, the CDR3 reads TGTGCCAGCAGCATCCCCGACGAGCAGTACTTC. Translated, it gives CASSIPDEQYF. The chain is built from TRBV6-2 or TRBV6-3 and TRBJ2-7, with D unclear. Trimming removed 6 bases from V and 5 bases from J, with 8 bases in between. Per the germline V gene, CDR1 is MNHEY and CDR2 is SVGEGT. The length of the CDR3 is 11 residues.

Written as DNA, the CDR3 is TGCAGCGTCAAACGGGAGGGCCTGACCGGGGAGCTGTTTTTT. This sequence encodes CSVKREGLTGELFF. The V call is TRBV29-1, the J call TRBJ2-2; 8 bases are a match to TRBD2. Germline values: CDR1 SQVTM, CDR2 ANQGSEA. The CDR3 loop spans 14 amino acids. V gave up 6 bases and J gave up 5 bases; unmatched junction bases: 8.

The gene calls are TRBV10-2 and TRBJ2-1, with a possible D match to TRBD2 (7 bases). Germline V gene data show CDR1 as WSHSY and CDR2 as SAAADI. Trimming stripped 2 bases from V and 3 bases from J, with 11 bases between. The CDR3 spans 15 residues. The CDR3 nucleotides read TGCGCCAGCAGTGAGGGGGGGGCCTTCTACAATGAGCAGTTCTTC. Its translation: CASSEGGAFYNEQFF.

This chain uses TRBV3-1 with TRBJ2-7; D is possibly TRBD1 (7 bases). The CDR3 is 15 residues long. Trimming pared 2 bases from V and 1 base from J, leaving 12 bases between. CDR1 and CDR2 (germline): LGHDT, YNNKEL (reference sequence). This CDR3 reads CASSQRGDRSYEQYF. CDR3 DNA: TGTGCCAGCAGCCAAAGGGGGGACAGATCCTACGAGCAGTACTTC.

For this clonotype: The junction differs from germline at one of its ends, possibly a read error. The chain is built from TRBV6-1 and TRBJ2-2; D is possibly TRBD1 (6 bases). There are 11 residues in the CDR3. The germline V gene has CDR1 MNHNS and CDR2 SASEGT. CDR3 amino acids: CASSEAGGLFF. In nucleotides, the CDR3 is TGTGCCAGCAGTGAAGCAGGGGGGCTGTTTTTT.

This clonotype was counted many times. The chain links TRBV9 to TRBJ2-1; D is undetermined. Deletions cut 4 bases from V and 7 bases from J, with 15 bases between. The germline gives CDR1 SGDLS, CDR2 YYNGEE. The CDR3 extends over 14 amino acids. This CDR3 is CASSLRTSGNEQFF. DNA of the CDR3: TGTGCCAGCAGCCTAAGGACCTCCGGTAATGAGCAGTTCTTC. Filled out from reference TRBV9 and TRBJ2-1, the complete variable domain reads DSGVTQTPKHLITATGQRVTLRCSPRSGDLSVYWYQQSLDQGLQFLIQYYNGEERAKGNILERFSAQQFPDLHSELNLSSLELGDSALYFCASSLRTSGNEQFFGPGTRLTVL.

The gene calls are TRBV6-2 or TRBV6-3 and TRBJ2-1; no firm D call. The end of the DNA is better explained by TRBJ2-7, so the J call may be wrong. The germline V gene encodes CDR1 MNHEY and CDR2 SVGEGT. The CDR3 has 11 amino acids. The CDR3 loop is CASSFNNEQYF. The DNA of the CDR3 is TGTGCCAGCAGTTTTAACAATGAGCAGTACTTC.

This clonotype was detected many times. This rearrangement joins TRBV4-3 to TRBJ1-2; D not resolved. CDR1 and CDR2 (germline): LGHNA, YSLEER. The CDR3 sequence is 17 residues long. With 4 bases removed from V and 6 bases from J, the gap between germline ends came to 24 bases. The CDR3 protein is CASSPVEFGPASDGYTF. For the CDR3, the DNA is TGCGCCAGCAGCCCAGTGGAGTTTGGGCCTGCCTCAGATGGCTACACCTTC.

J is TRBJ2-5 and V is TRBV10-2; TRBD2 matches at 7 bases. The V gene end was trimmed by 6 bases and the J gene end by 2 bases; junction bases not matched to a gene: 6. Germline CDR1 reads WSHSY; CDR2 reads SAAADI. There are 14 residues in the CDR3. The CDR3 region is CASRRLADQETQYF. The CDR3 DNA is TGCGCCAGCAGGAGGCTAGCGGATCAAGAGACCCAGTACTTC.

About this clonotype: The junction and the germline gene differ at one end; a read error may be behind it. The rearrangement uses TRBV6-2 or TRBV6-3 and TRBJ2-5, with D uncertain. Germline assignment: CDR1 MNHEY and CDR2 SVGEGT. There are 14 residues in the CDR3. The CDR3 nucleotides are TGTGCCAGCAGTTCGACTGACCAGAAAGAGACCCAGTGCTTC. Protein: CASSSTDQKETQCF.

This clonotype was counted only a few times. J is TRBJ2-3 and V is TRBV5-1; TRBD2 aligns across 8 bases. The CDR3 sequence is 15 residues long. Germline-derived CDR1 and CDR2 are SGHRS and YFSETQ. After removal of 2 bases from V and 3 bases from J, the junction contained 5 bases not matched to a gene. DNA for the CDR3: TGCGCCAGCAGCTTACTAGCGGACCCTACAGATACGCAGTATTTT. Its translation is CASSLLADPTDTQYF.

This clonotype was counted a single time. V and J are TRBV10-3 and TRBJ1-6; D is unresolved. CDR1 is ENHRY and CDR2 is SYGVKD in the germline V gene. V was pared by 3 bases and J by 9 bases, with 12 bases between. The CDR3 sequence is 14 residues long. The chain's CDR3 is CAISDRASTSPLHF. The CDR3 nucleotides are TGTGCCATCAGTGATAGGGCGAGCACTTCACCCCTCCACTTT.

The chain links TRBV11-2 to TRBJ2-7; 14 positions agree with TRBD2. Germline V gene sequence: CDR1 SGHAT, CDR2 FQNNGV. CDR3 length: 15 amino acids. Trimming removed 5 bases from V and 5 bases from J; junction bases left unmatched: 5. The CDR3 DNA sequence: TGTGCCAGCAGCCAAGCGGGACTAGCGGGAGACGAGCAGTACTTC. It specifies CASSQAGLAGDEQYF.

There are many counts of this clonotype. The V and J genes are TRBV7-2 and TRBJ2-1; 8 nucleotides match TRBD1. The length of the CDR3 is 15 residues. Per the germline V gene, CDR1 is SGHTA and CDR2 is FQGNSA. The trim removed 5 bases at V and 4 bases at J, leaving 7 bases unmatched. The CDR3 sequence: CASSTDRGSYNEQFF. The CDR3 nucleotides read TGTGCCAGCAGCACCGACAGGGGTTCGTACAATGAGCAGTTCTTC.

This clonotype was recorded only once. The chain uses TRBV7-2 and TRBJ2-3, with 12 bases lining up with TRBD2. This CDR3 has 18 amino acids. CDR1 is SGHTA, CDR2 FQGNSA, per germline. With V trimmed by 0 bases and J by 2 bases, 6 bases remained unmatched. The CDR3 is CASSLAGLAGRSTDTQYF. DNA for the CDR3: TGTGCCAGCAGCTTAGCGGGACTAGCGGGTCGATCCACAGATACGCAGTATTTT.

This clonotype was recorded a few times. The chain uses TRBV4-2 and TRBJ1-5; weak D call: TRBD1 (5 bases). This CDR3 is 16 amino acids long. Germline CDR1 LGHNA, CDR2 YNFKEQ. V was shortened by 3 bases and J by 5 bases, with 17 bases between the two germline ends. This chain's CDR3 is CASSHQSSGGDQPQHF. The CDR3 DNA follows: TGTGCCAGCAGCCACCAAAGCAGTGGGGGGGATCAGCCCCAGCATTTT.

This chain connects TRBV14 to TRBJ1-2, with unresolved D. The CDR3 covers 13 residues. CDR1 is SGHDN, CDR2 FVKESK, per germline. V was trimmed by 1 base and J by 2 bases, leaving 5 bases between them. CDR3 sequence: CASSQAENYGYTF. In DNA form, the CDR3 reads TGTGCCAGCAGCCAAGCAGAGAACTATGGCTACACCTTC.

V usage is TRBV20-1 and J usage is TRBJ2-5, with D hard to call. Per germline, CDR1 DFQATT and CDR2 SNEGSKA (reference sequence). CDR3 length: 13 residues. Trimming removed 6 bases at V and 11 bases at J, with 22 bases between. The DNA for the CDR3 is TGCAGTGCGGTCGATTTTTTACGCAATGAGCAGTACTTC. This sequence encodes CSAVDFLRNEQYF.

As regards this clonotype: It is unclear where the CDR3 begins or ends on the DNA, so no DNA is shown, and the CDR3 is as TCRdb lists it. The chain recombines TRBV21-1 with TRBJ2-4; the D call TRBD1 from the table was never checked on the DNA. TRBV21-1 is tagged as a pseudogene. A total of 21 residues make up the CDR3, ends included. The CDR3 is CASSSWARGAPGTLAKNIQYF.

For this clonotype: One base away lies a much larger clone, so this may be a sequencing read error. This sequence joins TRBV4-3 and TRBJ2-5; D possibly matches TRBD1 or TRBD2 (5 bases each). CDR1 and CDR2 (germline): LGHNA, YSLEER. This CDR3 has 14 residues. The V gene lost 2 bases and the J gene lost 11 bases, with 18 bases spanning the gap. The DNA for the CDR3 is TGCGCCAGCAGCCAAATCCGGGCCGTGGGGGAGCAGTACTTC. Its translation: CASSQIRAVGEQYF.

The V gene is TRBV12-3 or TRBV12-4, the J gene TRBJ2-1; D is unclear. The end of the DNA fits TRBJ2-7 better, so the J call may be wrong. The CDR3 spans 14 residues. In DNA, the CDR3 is TGTGCCAGCAGTTTCCCCTTAACCAGCGCTGAGCAGTACTTC. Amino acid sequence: CASSFPLTSAEQYF.

The CDR3 DNA reads TGTGCCAGCCTGCCGGGCTCCAGCTCCTACAATGAGCAGTTCTTC. Amino acid sequence: CASLPGSSSYNEQFF. This rearrangement joins TRBV19 to TRBJ2-1; no definite D call. There are 15 residues in the CDR3. Germline V CDR1 and CDR2: LNHDA, SQIVND (reference sequence). Trimming took off 9 bases at V and 0 bases at J, with 15 bases between the two ends. Full variable domain (missing parts from reference TRBV19 and TRBJ2-1): DGGITQSPKYLFRKEGQNVTLSCEQNLNHDAMYWYRQDPGQGLRLIYYSQIVNDFQKGDIAEGYSVSREKKESFPLTVTSAQKNPTAFYLCASLPGSSSYNEQFFGPGTRLTVL.

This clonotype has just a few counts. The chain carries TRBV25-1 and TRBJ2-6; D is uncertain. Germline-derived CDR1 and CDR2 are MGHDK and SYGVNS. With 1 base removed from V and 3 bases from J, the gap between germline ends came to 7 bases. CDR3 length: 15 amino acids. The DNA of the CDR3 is TGTGCCAGCAGTGAATCCGGGTATGGGGCCAACGTCCTGACTTTC. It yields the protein CASSESGYGANVLTF.

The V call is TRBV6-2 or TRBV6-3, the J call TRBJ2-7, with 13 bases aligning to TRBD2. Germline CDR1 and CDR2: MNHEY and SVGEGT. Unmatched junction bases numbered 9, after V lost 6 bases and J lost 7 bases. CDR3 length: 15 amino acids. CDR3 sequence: CASSFTSGRVGEQYF. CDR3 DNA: TGTGCCAGCAGCTTCACTAGCGGGAGGGTCGGGGAGCAGTACTTC.

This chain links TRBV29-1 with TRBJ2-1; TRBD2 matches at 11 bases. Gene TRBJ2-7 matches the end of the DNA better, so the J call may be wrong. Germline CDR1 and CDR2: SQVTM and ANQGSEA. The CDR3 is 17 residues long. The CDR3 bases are TGCAGCGTTGAACCCACCGGACTAGCGGGCTCCTACAATGAGCAGTACTTC. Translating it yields CSVEPTGLAGSYNEQYF.

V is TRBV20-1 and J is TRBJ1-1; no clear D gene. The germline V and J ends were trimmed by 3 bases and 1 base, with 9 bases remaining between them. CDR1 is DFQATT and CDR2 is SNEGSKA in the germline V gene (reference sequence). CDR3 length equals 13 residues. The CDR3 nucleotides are TGCAGTGCTAGGGCGTATTGGAACACTGAAGCTTTCTTT. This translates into CSARAYWNTEAFF.